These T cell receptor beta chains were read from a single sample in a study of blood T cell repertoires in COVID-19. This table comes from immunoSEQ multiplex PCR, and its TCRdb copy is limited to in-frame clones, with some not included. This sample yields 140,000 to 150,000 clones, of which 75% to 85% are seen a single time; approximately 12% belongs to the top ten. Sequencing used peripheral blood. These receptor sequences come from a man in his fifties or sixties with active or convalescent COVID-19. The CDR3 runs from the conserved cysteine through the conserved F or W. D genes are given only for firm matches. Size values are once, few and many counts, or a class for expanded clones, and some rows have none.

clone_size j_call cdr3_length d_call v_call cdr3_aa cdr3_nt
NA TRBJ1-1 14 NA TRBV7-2 CASSPVVTGTEAFF TGTGCCAGCAGCCCTGTCGTAACGGGCACTGAAGCTTTCTTT
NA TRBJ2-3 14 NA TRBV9 CASSVSTGLDTQYF TGTGCCAGCAGCGTATCTACAGGGTTGGATACGCAGTATTTT
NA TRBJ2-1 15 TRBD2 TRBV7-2 CASSPVGGRAGEQFF TGTGCCAGCAGCCCCGTCGGGGGGAGGGCCGGTGAGCAGTTCTTC
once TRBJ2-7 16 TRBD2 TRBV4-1 CASSQDRASGNYEQYF TGCGCCAGCAGCCAAGATAGGGCTAGCGGGAACTACGAGCAGTACTTC
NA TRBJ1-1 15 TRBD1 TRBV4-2 CASRRGQGMNTEAFF TGTGCCAGTCGGCGGGGACAGGGGATGAACACTGAAGCTTTCTTT
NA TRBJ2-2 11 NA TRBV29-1 CSVEDLEELFF TGCAGCGTTGAAGATTTAGAAGAGCTGTTTTTT
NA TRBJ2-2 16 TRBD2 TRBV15 CATSRDGTSETGELFF TGTGCCACCAGCAGAGATGGGACTAGCGAGACCGGGGAGCTGTTTTTT
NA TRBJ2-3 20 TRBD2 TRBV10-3 CAISSRLGASGRVHTDTQYF TGTGCCATCAGTAGTCGCTTGGGGGCTAGCGGGAGGGTACACACAGATACGCAGTATTTT
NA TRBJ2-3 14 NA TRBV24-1 CATSDAGRADTQYF TGTGCCACCAGCGATGCGGGACGCGCAGATACGCAGTATTTT
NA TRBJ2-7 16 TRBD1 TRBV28 CASSPRLTGGIYEQYF TGTGCCAGCAGTCCCCGGCTGACAGGGGGCATTTACGAGCAGTACTTC
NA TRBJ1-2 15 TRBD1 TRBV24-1 CAAASRGAELAGYTF TGTGCCGCCGCCAGCAGGGGGGCTGAATTAGCTGGCTACACCTTC
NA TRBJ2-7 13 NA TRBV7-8 CASSLGDISEQYF TGTGCCAGCAGCTTAGGGGACATATCCGAGCAGTACTTC